A single sample gave rise to the 31 T cell receptor beta chains below, sequenced in a study of graft-versus-host responses after intestinal transplantation. These receptors' antigens are unknown. Produced via immunoSEQ multiplex PCR; TCRdb's table is partial and in-frame only. The table shows roughly 90,000 clones, with less than 90% occurring only once. The starting material was unstimulated CD4+ T cells sorted from spleen or lymph node cells, obtained before transplant. The receptors were sampled from a human donor who was the organ donor for an intestinal transplant.

The chain uses TRBV15 and TRBJ1-4; D ambiguous. The germline V gene encodes CDR1 LNHNV and CDR2 YYDKDF (reference sequence). This CDR3 is 14 amino acids long. V was shortened by 1 base and J by 8 bases, with 11 bases between the two germline ends. In DNA, the CDR3 is TGTGCCACCAGCAGAGGGGCCTTCACGGAAAAACTGTTTTTT. The encoded protein is CATSRGAFTEKLFF.

Only a few counts were recorded for this clone. The chain joins TRBV6-5 to TRBJ2-7; D is unclear. CDR1 is MNHEY, CDR2 SVGAGI, per germline. The CDR3 extends over 15 amino acids. Trimming stripped 5 bases from V and 0 bases from J, with 14 bases between. The CDR3 nucleotides read TGTGCCAGCAGTCCTAGACGGGTGAGCTCCTACGAGCAGTACTTC. Translating gives CASSPRRVSSYEQYF.

The chain couples TRBV5-1 to TRBJ2-7; 11 nucleotides match TRBD1. Germline values: CDR1 SGHRS, CDR2 YFSETQ. The CDR3 runs to 14 residues. V was pared by 2 bases and J by 7 bases, with 5 bases of the junction left unmatched. The CDR3: CASSLTGTGGEQYF. In nucleotides, the CDR3 is TGCGCCAGCAGCTTAACCGGGACAGGGGGAGAGCAGTACTTC.

The table lists this clone with a few counts. V usage is TRBV30 and J usage is TRBJ1-2, with D unclear. V was clipped by 3 bases and J by 5 bases, with 10 bases between them. Germline assignment: CDR1 GTSNPN and CDR2 SVGIG (reference sequence). This CDR3 is 12 amino acids long. CDR3 sequence: CAWRDSPYGYTF. The CDR3, as DNA: TGTGCCTGGAGGGACTCACCTTATGGCTACACCTTC.

This clone was seen only once. Compared with germline, one end of the junction differs, possibly owing to a read error. Other DNA sequences of this sample code for an identical CDR3. The rearrangement joins TRBV6-1 to TRBJ2-7, with 11 bases matching TRBD1. CDR3 length: 14 amino acids. The germline V gene encodes CDR1 MNHNS and CDR2 SASEGT. The CDR3 bases are TGCGCCAGCAGCGGGGACAGGGGGGGGTACGAGCAGTACTTC. The encoded protein is CASSGDRGGYEQYF.

The V call is TRBV28, the J call TRBJ2-3; TRBD1 matches at 9 bases. This CDR3 is 15 amino acids long. CDR1 MDHEN and CDR2 SYDVKM come from the germline V gene. Trimming cost V 6 bases and J 1 base; bases outside gene matches: 5. CDR3 sequence (DNA): TGTGCCAGCAGGGACCGGGACAGGGGCACAGATACGCAGTATTTT. This sequence encodes CASRDRDRGTDTQYF.

V usage is TRBV7-8 and J usage is TRBJ2-3, with 7 bases aligning to TRBD2. The CDR3 spans 17 residues. V gave up 7 bases and J gave up 6 bases; unmatched junction bases: 19. CDR1 SGHVS and CDR2 FQNEAQ come from the germline V gene. CDR3 region: CASTITRGLGPLDTQYF. The CDR3 DNA sequence: TGTGCCAGCACCATAACTCGTGGACTAGGTCCATTGGATACGCAGTATTTT.

The V and J genes are TRBV7-2 and TRBJ2-1, with 8 bases matching TRBD2. From germline, CDR1 is SGHTA and CDR2 FQGNSA. Unmatched junction bases numbered 8, after V lost 1 base and J lost 6 bases. The CDR3 is 16 amino acids. The DNA for the CDR3 is TGTGCCAGCAGCTTAGTGTCCCTAGCGGGCCGCAATGAGCAGTTCTTC. Translated: CASSLVSLAGRNEQFF. The variable domain in full, completed from reference TRBV7-2 and TRBJ2-1, reads GAGVSQSPSNKVTEKGKDVELRCDPISGHTALYWYRQSLGQGLEFLIYFQGNSAPDKSGLPSDRFSAERTGGSVSTLTIQRTQQEDSAVYLCASSLVSLAGRNEQFFGPGTRLTVL.

The rearrangement joins TRBV2 to TRBJ2-3, with 11 bases fitting TRBD2. V trimming: 6 bases; J trimming: 3 bases; junction bases outside the gene matches: 5. Germline V gene sequence: CDR1 SNHLY, CDR2 FYNNEI. This CDR3 region has 15 residues. For the CDR3, the DNA is TGTGCCAGCAGGGTAGGGACTAGCGGAACAGATACGCAGTATTTT. It yields the protein CASRVGTSGTDTQYF.

The chain has TRBV5-1 and TRBJ1-1; no reliable D call. Germline V lookup: CDR1 SGHRS, CDR2 YFSETQ. The CDR3 extends over 15 amino acids. The V end was cut by 2 bases, the J end by 0 bases, with 11 bases between. The CDR3 loop reads CASSFDLGVNTEAFF. CDR3 in DNA: TGCGCCAGCAGCTTTGACTTAGGCGTGAACACTGAAGCTTTCTTT.

The chain couples TRBV9 to TRBJ2-1, with D maybe TRBD2 (5 bases). The length of the CDR3 is 17 residues. CDR1 SGDLS and CDR2 YYNGEE come from the germline V gene. The V end lost 1 base, the J end lost 7 bases, and 21 bases lay between the germline ends. The CDR3 region is CASSVRGQPSPGNEQFF. DNA for the CDR3: TGTGCCAGCAGCGTAAGAGGGCAACCGAGTCCTGGAAATGAGCAGTTCTTC. The full variable domain, its missing parts supplied by reference TRBV9 and TRBJ2-1, is DSGVTQTPKHLITATGQRVTLRCSPRSGDLSVYWYQQSLDQGLQFLIQYYNGEERAKGNILERFSAQQFPDLHSELNLSSLELGDSALYFCASSVRGQPSPGNEQFFGPGTRLTVL.

The gene calls are TRBV4-2 and TRBJ2-7; D possibly corresponds to TRBD2 (6 bases). V was pared by 1 base and J by 2 bases, with 24 bases between. The CDR3 has 19 amino acids. The germline gives CDR1 LGHNA, CDR2 YNFKEQ. This CDR3 reads CASSQVGGVFGGAAYEQYF. CDR3 bases: TGTGCCAGCAGCCAAGTCGGTGGCGTGTTCGGCGGGGCCGCCTACGAGCAGTACTTC.

The CDR3 DNA reads as TGTGCCACCAACCCCCTTAGGGGCGGGAGCCCCTACAATGAGCAGTTCTTC. Encoded protein: CATNPLRGGSPYNEQFF. The genes are TRBV27 and TRBJ2-1, with 7 bases that match TRBD2. The germline V gene has CDR1 MNHEY and CDR2 SMNVEV (reference sequence). The ends lost 10 bases at V and 2 bases at J; junction bases unmatched: 17. The CDR3 spans 17 residues.

The gene calls are TRBV28 and TRBJ2-7; possibly TRBD2 for D (5 bases). The V gene lost 6 bases and the J gene lost 3 bases, with 12 bases spanning the gap. Germline CDR1 MDHEN, CDR2 SYDVKM. The CDR3 spans 13 residues. The CDR3: CASSRSAHYEQYF. CDR3 in DNA: TGTGCCAGCAGCCGTAGCGCCCACTACGAGCAGTACTTC.

The V gene is TRBV5-1, the J gene TRBJ2-3, with a possible D match to TRBD2 (6 bases). Trimming stripped 4 bases from V and 4 bases from J, with 16 bases between. This CDR3 comprises 15 residues. Per the germline V gene, CDR1 is SGHRS and CDR2 is YFSETQ. Here the CDR3 reads CASSPAGGVADTQYF. The CDR3 DNA reads TGCGCCAGCAGCCCTGCTGGCGGGGTAGCAGATACGCAGTATTTT.

This clone turned up a few times. The DNA of the CDR3 is TGTGCCAGCAGCCCGCGACTAGCGGGGGTGGCGCAGTACTTC. The encoded protein is CASSPRLAGVAQYF. The chain uses TRBV5-6 and TRBJ2-7; 12 nucleotides line up with TRBD2. After removal of 4 bases from V and 9 bases from J, the junction contained 8 bases not matched to a gene. This CDR3 contains 14 residues. The germline gives CDR1 SGHDT, CDR2 YYEEEE.

A single count supports this clone. The chain links TRBV7-9 to TRBJ2-2; 8 nucleotides match TRBD2. Trimming took 5 bases from V and 7 from J; bases not matched to a gene: 12. The CDR3 is 16 residues long. The germline V gene encodes CDR1 SEHNR and CDR2 FQNEAQ (reference sequence). CDR3 DNA: TGTGCCAGCAGCACCCCGACGGGAGGGCCTGTCGGGGAGCTGTTTTTT. Amino acid sequence: CASSTPTGGPVGELFF. Together with reference TRBV7-9 and TRBJ2-2, the CDR3 gives the full variable domain: DTGVSQNPRHKITKRGQNVTFRCDPISEHNRLYWYRQTLGQGPEFLTYFQNEAQLEKSRLLSDRFSAERPKGSFSTLEIQRTEQGDSAMYLCASSTPTGGPVGELFFGEGSRLTVL.

The chain combines TRBV7-2 with TRBJ2-3; 10 positions agree with TRBD2. The CDR3 has 16 amino acids. Germline V gene sequence: CDR1 SGHTA, CDR2 FQGNSA. V was clipped by 5 bases and J by 0 bases; unmatched bases: 5. As DNA, the CDR3 is TGTGCCAGCAGCCCCCCGACTAGCGGGAGCACAGATACGCAGTATTTT. It yields the protein CASSPPTSGSTDTQYF.

The gene calls are TRBV4-1 and TRBJ2-7, with 11 bases aligning to TRBD1. Germline V gene lookup returns CDR1 MGHRA and CDR2 YSYEKL. The CDR3 spans 16 residues. The trim removed 5 bases at V and 0 bases at J, leaving 6 bases unmatched. The DNA of the CDR3 is TGCGCCAGCAGCAAACCAGGACAGGGGGCCTCCTACGAGCAGTACTTC. Protein sequence: CASSKPGQGASYEQYF.

The V call is TRBV29-1, the J call TRBJ2-1, with TRBD2 identical over 11 bases. The CDR3 length is 14 residues. V lost 8 bases and J lost 6; bases outside the gene matches: 9. Germline V gene data show CDR1 as SQVTM and CDR2 as ANQGSEA. The CDR3 DNA follows: TGCAGCCCATCGAGGGGGACTAGCGGCAATGAGCAGTTCTTC. Protein: CSPSRGTSGNEQFF.

The chain employs TRBV19 and TRBJ2-5; TRBD1 is a possible D gene (6 bases). The CDR3 is made up of 13 amino acids. V was cut by 4 bases and J by 4 bases, with 10 bases left in between. Germline assignment: CDR1 LNHDA and CDR2 SQIVND (reference sequence). CDR3 in amino acids: CASSTRGSETQYF. CDR3 sequence (DNA): TGTGCCAGTAGTACGAGGGGGTCAGAGACCCAGTACTTC.

The count of this clone is one. The gene calls are TRBV7-8 and TRBJ1-5; TRBD1 matches 8 bases. Trimming cost V 4 bases and J 7 bases; bases outside gene matches: 9. The germline gives CDR1 SGHVS, CDR2 FQNEAQ. This CDR3 comprises 15 residues. CDR3 loop: CASSSTGTGLQPQHF. The CDR3 DNA sequence: TGTGCCAGCAGCTCAACCGGGACAGGTCTACAGCCCCAGCATTTT.

The chain is built from TRBV2 and TRBJ1-1, with D perhaps matching TRBD1 (5 bases). The germline gives CDR1 SNHLY, CDR2 FYNNEI. Trimming removed 5 bases at V and 11 bases at J, with 15 bases between. The CDR3 extends over 12 amino acids. The CDR3 protein is CASSSRTGGAFF. CDR3 bases: TGTGCCAGCAGTTCGCGGACCGGGGGGGCTTTCTTT.

As for this clone: At one end the junction does not follow the germline gene, possibly because of a read error. The rearrangement links TRBV6-1 to TRBJ1-2; 7 bases agree with TRBD1. This CDR3 comprises 14 residues. Germline lookup yields CDR1 MNHNS and CDR2 SASEGT. The CDR3 nucleotides read TGTGCCGGCAGCAGGGACAGTTCTAACTATGGCTACACCTTC. Its protein product is CAGSRDSSNYGYTF.

The rearrangement uses TRBV4-2 and TRBJ2-5; D is perhaps TRBD2 (5 bases). This CDR3 has 15 amino acids. Looked up from germline, CDR1 is LGHNA and CDR2 is YNFKEQ. V lost 0 bases and J 5 bases, leaving 13 bases between the germline ends. The DNA for the CDR3 is TGTGCCAGCAGCCAAGATGAGAGGGTCTGGGAGACCCAGTACTTC. Protein: CASSQDERVWETQYF.

Remarks on this clone: A junction boundary mismatches the germline segment, possibly from a read error. The chain couples TRBV18 to TRBJ2-2; 7 positions agree with TRBD1. The CDR3 sequence is 14 residues long. CDR1 is KGHSH and CDR2 is LQKENI in the germline V gene. CDR3 sequence: CASSPTGNPGELFF. CDR3 bases: TGTGCCAGCTCACCGACAGGGAACCCCGGGGAGCTGTTTTTT.

V usage is TRBV29-1 and J usage is TRBJ1-2, with 7 nucleotides matching TRBD1. Trimming at V came to 5 bases and at J to 7 bases, leaving 16 bases not matched to a gene. The germline CDR1 and CDR2 sequences are SQVTM and ANQGSEA. The length of the CDR3 is 15 residues. The CDR3 loop reads CSVFRGQGELSGYTF. CDR3 nucleotide sequence: TGCAGCGTTTTTCGGGGGCAGGGGGAACTAAGTGGCTACACCTTC.

This chain uses TRBV19 with TRBJ1-1, with TRBD1 matching 9 bases. The germline gives CDR1 LNHDA, CDR2 SQIVND (reference sequence). This CDR3 is 13 amino acids long. After removal of 5 bases from V and 4 bases from J, the junction contained 2 bases not matched to a gene. CDR3 amino acids: CASSLTGGTEAFF. CDR3 DNA sequence: TGTGCCAGTAGTTTGACAGGGGGCACTGAAGCTTTCTTT.

This clone appeared a single time. The gene calls are TRBV14 and TRBJ1-2; D gene unclear. This CDR3 is 15 amino acids long. The germline gives CDR1 SGHDN, CDR2 FVKESK. V was shortened by 0 bases and J by 3 bases, with 11 bases between the two germline ends. The CDR3 reads CASSQDSADYYGYTF. CDR3 nucleotides: TGTGCCAGCAGCCAAGATTCCGCAGACTACTATGGCTACACCTTC. Supplemented by reference TRBV14 and TRBJ1-2, the full variable domain reads EAGVTQFPSHSVIEKGQTVTLRCDPISGHDNLYWYRRVMGKEIKFLLHFVKESKQDESGMPNNRFLAERTGGTYSTLKVQPAELEDSGVYFCASSQDSADYYGYTFGSGTRLTVV.

V and J are TRBV6-6 and TRBJ2-7, with 8 bases fitting TRBD1. V was pared by 2 bases and J by 5 bases, with 11 bases of the junction left unmatched. The CDR3 contains 16 residues. Germline V gene sequence: CDR1 MNHNY, CDR2 SVGAGI (reference sequence). CDR3 in DNA: TGTGCCAGCAGTTACATCGGGGCAGGGGGCTTGAACGAGCAGTACTTC. Protein: CASSYIGAGGLNEQYF.

This rearrangement joins TRBV18 to TRBJ2-6; the D is unclear. CDR3 length equals 14 residues. The V and J ends lost 6 bases and 4 bases respectively, with 10 bases between them. Per germline, CDR1 KGHSH and CDR2 LQKENI. The CDR3 DNA reads as TGTGCCAGCTCCCCATCCTTCGGGGCCAACGTCCTGACTTTC. Translating it yields CASSPSFGANVLTF.